Listed below are T cell receptor beta chains from one sample, sequenced in a study of blood T cell repertoires in COVID-19. Sequenced by immunoSEQ multiplex PCR; TCRdb stores in-frame clones only, minus some. This sample yields some 80,000 clones, of which roughly 80% are seen a single time; around a third belongs to the top ten. Source material: peripheral blood. These receptors originate from a woman in her 70s with acute or convalescent COVID-19. Both conserved end residues are part of each CDR3. The D gene is left open where the match is weak. Size tells how often a clone was seen (once, few, many) or the class of an expanded clone, and some rows leave it out.

J | D | V | size | DNA | CDR3
TRBJ2-1 | TRBD2 | TRBV5-1 | - | TGCGCCAGCAGCTTGGGACTAGCAGATAGTGGTTGGCGCCCACACAGGGAGCAGTTCTTC | CASSLGLADSGWRPHREQFF
TRBJ1-3 | - | TRBV25-1 | - | TGTGCCAGCAGTCCTCGGGGGTCCGGCGACACCATATATTTT | CASSPRGSGDTIYF
TRBJ2-5 | - | TRBV18 | - | TGTGCCAGCTCACCACAGAGGGCTATAGAGACCCAGTACTTC | CASSPQRAIETQYF
TRBJ2-1 | - | TRBV24-1 | - | TGTGCCACCAGTGATTTGCAGGCCAGCTCCTACAATGAGCAGTTCTTC | CATSDLQASSYNEQFF
TRBJ2-4 | TRBD1 | TRBV7-3 | - | TGTGCCAGCAGCTTCGACCGGACAGGATGGTTAGCCAAAAACATTCAGTACTTC | CASSFDRTGWLAKNIQYF
TRBJ2-1 | TRBD2 | TRBV30 | - | TGTGCCTGGAGTGTACTAAGTCCGGGACTAGCCCGTAACAATGAGCAGTTCTTC | CAWSVLSPGLARNNEQFF
TRBJ2-1 | - | TRBV4-2 | - | TGTGCCAGCAGCCAAGGGTTGCGAAGCTCCTACAATGAGCAGTTCTTC | CASSQGLRSSYNEQFF
TRBJ1-5 | TRBD1 | TRBV6-5 | - | TGTGCCAGCAGTCCCGGGACAGGAATAAATCAGCCCCAGCATTTT | CASSPGTGINQPQHF
TRBJ2-3 | TRBD2 | TRBV5-6 | - | TGTGCCAGCAGCTTTTGGGGACTAGCGGTGTCGGGCACAGATACGCAGTATTTT | CASSFWGLAVSGTDTQYF
TRBJ1-1 | - | TRBV5-1 | few | TGCGCCAGCAGCTACGAGGGTGCGAGGGCCACTGAAGCTTTCTTT | CASSYEGARATEAFF
TRBJ2-3 | TRBD2 | TRBV11-2 | - | TGTGCCAGCAGCTTTAGCGGGAGGGCCACAGATACGCAGTATTTT | CASSFSGRATDTQYF
TRBJ2-1 | TRBD2 | TRBV18 | few | TGTGCCAGCTCACCACGAGGACTAGGTTCCTACAATGAGCAGTTCTTC | CASSPRGLGSYNEQFF
TRBJ1-4 | - | TRBV2 | - | TGTGCCAGCAGTGACGGGTCGGTGGATGAAAAACTGTTTTTT | CASSDGSVDEKLFF
TRBJ2-2 | TRBD2 | TRBV3-1/TRBV3-2 | - | TGTGCCAGCAGCCAAGATTACCTAGCGGTGAACACCGGGGAGCTGTTTTTT | CASSQDYLAVNTGELFF
TRBJ2-3 | TRBD2 | TRBV24-1 | - | TGTGCCACCAGTGATATGCCGGGACTAGCGGGAGCCGGGGATACGCAGTATTTT | CATSDMPGLAGAGDTQYF
TRBJ2-2 | TRBD2 | TRBV2 | - | TGTGCCAGCACGTGGCTAGCGGGAGGTAATAACACCGGGGAGCTGTTTTTT | CASTWLAGGNNTGELFF
TRBJ2-1 | TRBD2 | TRBV5-1 | once | TGCGCCAGCAGCTTGGCCTTCGCGGGGGGCCATGAGCAGTTCTTC | CASSLAFAGGHEQFF
TRBJ1-5 | - | TRBV28 | - | TGTGCCAGCAGTTTACCCGGAATGGGGGGGAAGGATCAGCCCCAGCATTTT | CASSLPGMGGKDQPQHF
TRBJ1-3 | - | TRBV5-1 | - | TGCGCCAGCAGCTTGCAGGGCGGCTCTGGAAACACCATATATTTT | CASSLQGGSGNTIYF
TRBJ1-1 | TRBD1 | TRBV6-5 | - | TGTGCCAGCAGTTCCCCGGGACAGGGGTCATCTGAAGCTTTCTTT | CASSSPGQGSSEAFF
TRBJ1-4 | - | TRBV19 | - | TGTGCCAGTAGCGACAACCAACGAGGGAAACTGTTTTTT | CASSDNQRGKLFF
TRBJ2-7 | TRBD2 | TRBV11-2 | - | TGTGCCAGCAGCTTAGGGGGGACTAGTGAGCAGTACTTC | CASSLGGTSEQYF
TRBJ1-4 | TRBD1 | TRBV18 | - | TGTGCCAGCTCATCGGGACAGTTAAATGAAAAACTGTTTTTT | CASSSGQLNEKLFF
TRBJ1-2 | TRBD1 | TRBV6-5 | - | TGTGCCAGCAGGCCATACAGGGGGTATGATGGCTACACCTTC | CASRPYRGYDGYTF
TRBJ2-2 | TRBD2 | TRBV7-2 | - | TGTGCCAGCAGCTTAGCGGGACTAGCGAACGGGGAGCTGTTTTTT | CASSLAGLANGELFF
TRBJ2-1 | TRBD2 | TRBV9 | - | TGTGCCAGCAGCGTAGGATATGTAGCGGGGCGGGGCACCGAGCAGTTCTTC | CASSVGYVAGRGTEQFF
TRBJ2-7 | TRBD1 | TRBV6-5 | - | TGTGCCAGCAGTACGACCGGGACAGCTAACTACGAGCAGTACTTC | CASSTTGTANYEQYF